The 15 T cell receptor beta chains listed next were all sequenced from one sample in a study of cytomegalovirus exposure and HLA in healthy donors. The study ran its PCR with 60 Vbeta and 13 Jbeta primers. Some clones are missing from TCRdb's copy, which holds only in-frame ones; the method was immunoSEQ multiplex PCR. The sample has 150,000 to 180,000 clones; around three quarters are singletons. Sequenced material: PBMCs. Every receptor here comes from a woman between 35 and 50 years old in good health and CMV-seronegative.

This clone is a singleton in its sample. The V and J genes are TRBV29-1 and TRBJ2-7, with 8 nucleotides matching TRBD2. The CDR3 covers 11 residues. V lost 7 bases and J lost 7; bases outside the gene matches: 6. The V gene's germline CDR1 is SQVTM and CDR2 ANQGSEA. In DNA, the CDR3 is TGCAGCGCCCAGCGGGAGTGGGAGCAGTACTTC. The encoded protein is CSAQREWEQYF.

A few counts support this clone. The chain has TRBV5-1 and TRBJ2-2; 9 nucleotides agree with TRBD1. The V segment lost 4 bases and the J segment 4 bases; nucleotides outside the gene matches: 11. Per the germline V gene, CDR1 is SGHRS and CDR2 is YFSETQ. The CDR3 spans 17 residues. CDR3 in amino acids: CASSLGTGGAGTGELFF. CDR3 sequence (DNA): TGCGCCAGCAGCCTGGGAACAGGGGGCGCGGGCACCGGGGAGCTGTTTTTT.

The J gene is TRBJ2-7, the V gene TRBV9, with D maybe TRBD2 (6 bases). The CDR3 totals 16 residues. CDR1 SGDLS and CDR2 YYNGEE come from the germline V gene. V shed 4 bases and J shed 0 bases, with 17 bases lying between them. The CDR3 nucleotides are TGTGCCAGCAGCCCCCGAAGCGGAGGGAGCTCCTACGAGCAGTACTTC. It is translated as CASSPRSGGSSYEQYF.

This chain links TRBV29-1 with TRBJ1-2; TRBD1 is a possible D gene (6 bases). V was pared by 0 bases and J by 5 bases, with 16 bases between. The CDR3 runs 15 residues. The germline CDR1 and CDR2 sequences are SQVTM and ANQGSEA. The CDR3 DNA follows: TGCAGCGTTGAAGATAGGGCTGGGGGCGCGTATGGCTACACCTTC. This sequence encodes CSVEDRAGGAYGYTF.

This sequence joins TRBV28 and TRBJ2-7; D perhaps matches TRBD1 (7 bases). In germline, CDR1 is MDHEN, CDR2 SYDVKM. The CDR3 length is 13 residues. Trimming cost V 7 bases and J 4 bases, with 14 bases left between them. The CDR3 region has the DNA TGTGCCAGCATCCCTCCAGGGGGGTACGAGCAGTACTTC. The encoded protein is CASIPPGGYEQYF.

The chain combines TRBV29-1 with TRBJ2-7, with D perhaps TRBD2 (5 bases). This CDR3 is built from 12 residues. Germline V gives CDR1 SQVTM, CDR2 ANQGSEA. The germline V and J ends were trimmed by 4 bases and 2 bases, with 9 bases remaining between them. For the CDR3, the DNA is TGCAGCGTTGTGCCGGGGACCTACGAGCAGTACTTC. Residues: CSVVPGTYEQYF.

The genes are TRBV19 and TRBJ1-5; 8 bases map to TRBD1. Losses at the gene ends were 7 bases for V and 7 bases for J; bases not matched to a gene: 6. The V gene's germline CDR1 is LNHDA and CDR2 SQIVND (reference sequence). This CDR3 region has 13 residues. In DNA, the CDR3 is TGTGCCAGTACTGGGACAGGTGGCCAGCCCCAGCATTTT. Amino acid sequence: CASTGTGGQPQHF.

The rearrangement joins TRBV5-6 to TRBJ2-7; D might be TRBD2 (7 bases). CDR3 length equals 17 residues. V dropped 2 bases and J dropped 4 bases, with 22 bases sitting between them. CDR1 and CDR2 from the germline V gene are SGHDT and YYEEEE. CDR3 nucleotide sequence: TGTGCCAGCAGCTTCAGGGGACTATCTCCAGCATATTACGAGCAGTACTTC. The encoded protein is CASSFRGLSPAYYEQYF.

This chain joins TRBV6-1 and TRBJ2-1, with TRBD2 matching over 10 bases. The CDR3 contains 15 residues. Losses at the gene ends were 5 bases for V and 4 bases for J; bases not matched to a gene: 5. Germline V gene sequence: CDR1 MNHNS, CDR2 SASEGT. CDR3 sequence: CASSLSGGAYNEQFF. CDR3 sequence (DNA): TGTGCCAGCAGTCTGAGCGGGGGGGCGTACAATGAGCAGTTCTTC.

V usage is TRBV18 and J usage is TRBJ1-1; D not certain. V lost 5 bases, J lost 1 base, and 11 bases lay in between. The CDR3 has 14 amino acids. Per germline, CDR1 KGHSH and CDR2 LQKENI. The CDR3 reads CASSSDIQNTEAFF. The DNA for the CDR3 is TGTGCCAGCTCATCCGACATCCAGAACACTGAAGCTTTCTTT.

The CDR3 region has the DNA TGTGCCAGTAGTGGAGCAGGGCCTAGCAATCAGCCCCAGCATTTT. Translation: CASSGAGPSNQPQHF. The rearrangement uses TRBV19 and TRBJ1-5; D is possibly TRBD1 (5 bases). Germline CDR1 LNHDA, CDR2 SQIVND (reference sequence). This CDR3 comprises 15 residues. The V and J ends lost 5 bases and 0 bases respectively, with 11 bases between them.

This chain uses TRBV10-3 with TRBJ2-7; weak D call: TRBD1 (6 bases). CDR1 is ENHRY and CDR2 is SYGVKD in the germline V gene. The V gene lost 4 bases and the J gene lost 1 base, with 14 bases spanning the gap. CDR3 length: 15 residues. The CDR3 DNA reads as TGTGCCATCAGTGGTGGCCAGGGGCGGTCCTACGAGCAGTACTTC. This codes for CAISGGQGRSYEQYF.

The V and J genes are TRBV7-8 and TRBJ1-2, with D possibly matching TRBD1 (5 bases). V was pared by 1 base and J by 4 bases, with 13 bases between. This CDR3 region has 15 residues. Looked up from germline, CDR1 is SGHVS and CDR2 is FQNEAQ. The CDR3 sequence is CASSLGQLLSYGYTF. The DNA of the CDR3 is TGTGCCAGCAGCTTAGGACAGCTACTCTCCTATGGCTACACCTTC.

This clone was observed a single time. The rearrangement joins TRBV27 to TRBJ2-1; the match to TRBD1 covers 7 bases. Germline trimming cut 7 bases from V and 7 bases from J; bases unmatched to any gene: 10. The CDR3 has 14 residues. CDR1 and CDR2 from the germline V gene are MNHEY and SMNVEV (reference sequence). The DNA for the CDR3 is TGTGCCAGCACCCCCAGGGGGTTGGGGAATGAGCAGTTCTTC. It codes for CASTPRGLGNEQFF.

The chain carries TRBV6-1 and TRBJ2-3; unclear D gene. Germline V gives CDR1 MNHNS, CDR2 SASEGT. This CDR3 spans 14 amino acids. Trimming removed 8 bases from V and 0 bases from J, with 12 bases in between. The CDR3 DNA is TGTGCCAGCCATAGCAGAGCTAGCACAGATACGCAGTATTTT. Translation: CASHSRASTDTQYF.